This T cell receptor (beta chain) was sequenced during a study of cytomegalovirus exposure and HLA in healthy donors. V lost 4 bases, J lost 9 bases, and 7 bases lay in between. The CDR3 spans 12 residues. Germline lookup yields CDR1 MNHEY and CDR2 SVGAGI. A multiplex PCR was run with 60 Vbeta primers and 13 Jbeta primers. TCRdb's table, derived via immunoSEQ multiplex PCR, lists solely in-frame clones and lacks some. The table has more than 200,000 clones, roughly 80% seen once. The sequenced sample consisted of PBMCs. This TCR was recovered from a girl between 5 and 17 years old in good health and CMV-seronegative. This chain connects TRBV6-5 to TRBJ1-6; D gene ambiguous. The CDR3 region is CASSLTGSPLHF. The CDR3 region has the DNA TGTGCCAGCAGTTTGACTGGTTCACCCCTCCACTTT.